These 5 T cell receptor beta chains came from one sample sequenced in a study of blood T cell repertoires in COVID-19 (dated by TCRdb to 2020 to 2022). Libraries were prepared through the immunoSEQ multiplex PCR assay. TCRdb mirrors the immuneACCESS table, restricted to in-frame sequences. Some clones are absent from its copies; in checked studies, under half trace to an unresolved V gene, and the reason for the others is unknown. A total of roughly 380,000 clones appear in this sample, roughly 80% of them only once. The ten top clones hold 1.1% of the sample. Source material: peripheral blood. Source of these receptors: a human donor with acute or convalescent COVID-19. The donor label of this sample is uncertain.

The chain recombines TRBV7-9 with TRBJ2-1; 13 bases are a match to TRBD2. Germline V gene lookup returns CDR1 SEHNR and CDR2 FQNEAQ (reference sequence). V trimming: 4 bases; J trimming: 8 bases; junction bases outside the gene matches: 5. The CDR3 is 15 amino acids. The DNA of the CDR3 is TGTGCCAGCAGCTCGACTAGCGGGGGGACTGATGAGCAGTTCTTC. Protein product: CASSSTSGGTDEQFF.

CDR3 coding DNA: TGTGCCAGCAGTTTTTTCGGGGTGAACACTGAAGCTTTCTTT. Translating it yields CASSFFGVNTEAFF. J is TRBJ1-1 and V is TRBV2, with D hard to call. CDR3 size: 14 residues. Germline lookup yields CDR1 SNHLY and CDR2 FYNNEI. Trimming removed 5 bases at V and 0 bases at J, with 10 bases between.

The chain recombines TRBV6-6 with TRBJ2-3, with 16 bases matching TRBD2. The germline V gene encodes CDR1 MNHNY and CDR2 SVGAGI (reference sequence). Losses at the gene ends were 5 bases for V and 6 bases for J; bases not matched to a gene: 2. CDR3 length equals 15 residues. The CDR3 loop reads CASSKGLAGGDTQYF. Written as DNA, the CDR3 is TGTGCCAGCAGTAAGGGACTAGCGGGAGGGGATACGCAGTATTTT.

The V and J genes are TRBV10-1 and TRBJ2-7; no clear D. This CDR3 has 13 residues. From germline, CDR1 is WNHNN and CDR2 SYGVQD (reference sequence). V was pared by 3 bases and J by 2 bases, with 8 bases between. CDR3 residues: CASSENRAYEQYF. The CDR3 DNA is TGCGCCAGCAGTGAAAACAGAGCCTACGAGCAGTACTTC.

V usage is TRBV6-2 or TRBV6-3 and J usage is TRBJ2-7, with D perhaps matching TRBD2 (5 bases). The CDR3 has 13 residues. The V end lost 0 bases, the J end lost 2 bases, and 5 bases lay between the germline ends. Germline V lookup: CDR1 MNHEY, CDR2 SVGEGT. CDR3 sequence: CASSYSTTYEQYF. The CDR3 DNA reads TGTGCCAGCAGTTACTCGACTACCTACGAGCAGTACTTC.